A selection of T cell receptor beta chains follows, all from one sample in a study of blood T cell repertoires in COVID-19. Data came from immunoSEQ multiplex PCR; TCRdb stores just in-frame clones and leaves some out. The sample shows more than 200,000 clones, 70% to 90% of them seen only once. Material: peripheral blood. All receptors derive from a woman aged 40 to 49 who had recovered from COVID-19. The CDR3 runs from the conserved cysteine through the conserved F or W. The D gene is left open where the match is weak. A row's size may be missing; if present it is once, few, many or a size class.

d_gene: NA; len: 18; v_gene: TRBV24-1; j_gene: TRBJ2-3; abundance: once; CDR3aa: CATSASTMGGAPTDTQYF; CDR3nt: TGTGCCACCAGTGCCAGCACGATGGGGGGGGCCCCTACAGATACGCAGTATTTT
d_gene: NA; len: 16; v_gene: TRBV4-3; j_gene: TRBJ2-7; abundance: NA; CDR3aa: CASSQAISRVSYEQYF; CDR3nt: TGCGCCAGCAGCCAAGCAATAAGCCGAGTTTCCTACGAGCAGTACTTC
d_gene: TRBD1; len: 18; v_gene: TRBV19; j_gene: TRBJ1-4; abundance: NA; CDR3aa: CASTPGQGLGLANEKLFF; CDR3nt: TGTGCCAGTACTCCGGGACAGGGTTTAGGTTTAGCTAATGAAAAACTGTTTTTT
d_gene: NA; len: 14; v_gene: TRBV5-1; j_gene: TRBJ1-1; abundance: NA; CDR3aa: CASSFTGVNTEAFF; CDR3nt: TGCGCCAGCAGCTTTACAGGAGTGAACACTGAAGCTTTCTTT
d_gene: TRBD2; len: 13; v_gene: TRBV12-5; j_gene: TRBJ2-7; abundance: NA; CDR3aa: CASGFGTTYEQYF; CDR3nt: TGTGCTAGTGGTTTCGGGACTACCTACGAGCAGTACTTC
d_gene: NA; len: 14; v_gene: TRBV19; j_gene: TRBJ1-2; abundance: NA; CDR3aa: CASKVTGTNYGYTF; CDR3nt: TGTGCCTCTAAGGTCACGGGGACTAACTATGGCTACACCTTC
d_gene: NA; len: 12; v_gene: TRBV23-1; j_gene: TRBJ1-2; abundance: NA; CDR3aa: CASSQKVAGYTF; CDR3nt: TGCGCCAGCAGTCAGAAAGTAGCCGGCTACACCTTC
d_gene: TRBD1; len: 13; v_gene: TRBV7-9; j_gene: TRBJ2-7; abundance: NA; CDR3aa: CASSPTDRGEQYF; CDR3nt: TGTGCCAGCAGCCCGACGGACAGGGGCGAGCAGTACTTC
d_gene: TRBD1; len: 15; v_gene: TRBV9; j_gene: TRBJ1-3; abundance: NA; CDR3aa: CASSSGGKAGNTIYF; CDR3nt: TGTGCCAGCAGCTCAGGGGGCAAAGCTGGAAACACCATATATTTT
d_gene: NA; len: 16; v_gene: TRBV28; j_gene: TRBJ2-3; abundance: NA; CDR3aa: CASSLLPGGGADTQYF; CDR3nt: TGTGCCAGCAGTTTACTCCCCGGCGGGGGCGCAGATACGCAGTATTTT
d_gene: NA; len: 15; v_gene: TRBV7-9; j_gene: TRBJ2-5; abundance: NA; CDR3aa: CASSLLGRVGETQYF; CDR3nt: TGTGCCAGCAGCTTATTGGGCAGGGTAGGAGAGACCCAGTACTTC
d_gene: NA; len: 14; v_gene: TRBV6-5; j_gene: TRBJ2-3; abundance: NA; CDR3aa: CASREEGWSDTQYF; CDR3nt: TGTGCCAGCAGGGAGGAAGGGTGGTCAGATACGCAGTATTTT
d_gene: TRBD1; len: 16; v_gene: TRBV6-2/TRBV6-3; j_gene: TRBJ2-7; abundance: NA; CDR3aa: CASSSSQDRRPYEQYF; CDR3nt: TGTGCCAGCAGTTCTTCTCAGGACAGGAGACCATACGAGCAGTACTTC
d_gene: TRBD1; len: 14; v_gene: TRBV25-1; j_gene: TRBJ2-2; abundance: NA; CDR3aa: CASSNRGLGGELFF; CDR3nt: TGTGCCAGCAGTAACAGGGGGCTTGGCGGGGAGCTGTTTTTT
d_gene: TRBD2; len: 16; v_gene: TRBV4-1; j_gene: TRBJ2-1; abundance: NA; CDR3aa: CASSQTSGEVYNEQFF; CDR3nt: TGCGCCAGCAGCCAAACTAGCGGAGAGGTCTACAATGAGCAGTTCTTC
d_gene: NA; len: 16; v_gene: TRBV5-1; j_gene: TRBJ2-6; abundance: NA; CDR3aa: CASSLDRASGANVLTF; CDR3nt: TGCGCCAGCAGCTTGGACAGGGCCTCTGGGGCCAACGTCCTGACTTTC
d_gene: TRBD1; len: 15; v_gene: TRBV6-6; j_gene: TRBJ2-1; abundance: NA; CDR3aa: CASRETGGDYNEQFF; CDR3nt: TGTGCCAGCAGAGAAACAGGGGGCGACTACAATGAGCAGTTCTTC
d_gene: NA; len: 14; v_gene: TRBV14; j_gene: TRBJ2-7; abundance: once; CDR3aa: CASSQVNSPYEQYF; CDR3nt: TGTGCCAGCAGCCAAGTTAACAGTCCCTACGAGCAGTACTTC
d_gene: TRBD1; len: 12; v_gene: TRBV19; j_gene: TRBJ1-2; abundance: NA; CDR3aa: CAGRTGDYGYTF; CDR3nt: TGTGCCGGGAGAACAGGGGACTATGGCTACACCTTC
d_gene: TRBD1; len: 15; v_gene: TRBV5-1; j_gene: TRBJ2-1; abundance: NA; CDR3aa: CASSARGQEGNEQFF; CDR3nt: TGCGCCAGCAGCGCCAGGGGGCAGGAGGGCAATGAGCAGTTCTTC
d_gene: NA; len: 14; v_gene: TRBV7-2; j_gene: TRBJ1-3; abundance: NA; CDR3aa: CASSLTGSGNTIYF; CDR3nt: TGTGCCAGCAGCCTTACAGGTTCCGGAAACACCATATATTTT
d_gene: NA; len: 15; v_gene: TRBV7-9; j_gene: TRBJ2-2; abundance: NA; CDR3aa: CASRTPGELAGELFF; CDR3nt: TGTGCCAGCAGGACTCCGGGGGAATTGGCCGGGGAGCTGTTTTTT
d_gene: NA; len: 13; v_gene: TRBV24-1; j_gene: TRBJ1-2; abundance: NA; CDR3aa: CATSDFRGEGYTF; CDR3nt: TGTGCCACCAGTGATTTCAGGGGAGAGGGCTACACCTTC
d_gene: NA; len: 14; v_gene: TRBV7-9; j_gene: TRBJ1-4; abundance: once; CDR3aa: CASSLAGPNEKLFF; CDR3nt: TGTGCCAGCAGCTTGGCGGGACCTAATGAAAAACTGTTTTTT
d_gene: NA; len: 15; v_gene: TRBV19; j_gene: TRBJ2-7; abundance: NA; CDR3aa: CASSIAGVPSYEQYF; CDR3nt: TGTGCCAGTAGTATTGCAGGGGTCCCCTCCTACGAGCAGTACTTC
d_gene: TRBD1; len: 15; v_gene: TRBV5-1; j_gene: TRBJ2-5; abundance: NA; CDR3aa: CASSLTTGGPETQYF; CDR3nt: TGCGCCAGCAGCTTGACGACAGGGGGCCCTGAGACCCAGTACTTC
d_gene: TRBD1; len: 16; v_gene: TRBV2; j_gene: TRBJ1-4; abundance: NA; CDR3aa: CASSIRPTGFGEKLFF; CDR3nt: TGTGCCAGCAGTATCCGACCGACAGGGTTTGGTGAAAAACTGTTTTTT
d_gene: TRBD1; len: 14; v_gene: TRBV19; j_gene: TRBJ2-1; abundance: NA; CDR3aa: CASSGWTGGSEQFF; CDR3nt: TGTGCCAGTAGTGGATGGACAGGGGGCAGTGAGCAGTTCTTC
d_gene: NA; len: 13; v_gene: TRBV19; j_gene: TRBJ2-2; abundance: NA; CDR3aa: CASSNPRRGELFF; CDR3nt: TGTGCCAGTAGTAACCCTAGGCGAGGGGAGCTGTTTTTT
d_gene: TRBD1; len: 15; v_gene: TRBV5-4; j_gene: TRBJ2-3; abundance: NA; CDR3aa: CASSLPGQGIDTQYF; CDR3nt: TGTGCCAGCAGCTTGCCCGGACAGGGGATCGATACGCAGTATTTT
d_gene: NA; len: 13; v_gene: TRBV7-8; j_gene: TRBJ1-1; abundance: NA; CDR3aa: CASSLNGDTEAFF; CDR3nt: TGTGCCAGCAGCCTCAACGGGGATACTGAAGCTTTCTTT
d_gene: TRBD1; len: 16; v_gene: TRBV9; j_gene: TRBJ1-2; abundance: NA; CDR3aa: CASSVTPGQGAYGYTF; CDR3nt: TGTGCCAGCAGCGTAACCCCGGGACAGGGAGCTTATGGCTACACCTTC
d_gene: TRBD1; len: 14; v_gene: TRBV7-8; j_gene: TRBJ2-7; abundance: few; CDR3aa: CASSPDRVPSEQYF; CDR3nt: TGTGCCAGCAGCCCGGACAGGGTACCTAGCGAGCAGTACTTC
d_gene: NA; len: 15; v_gene: TRBV4-2; j_gene: TRBJ1-5; abundance: NA; CDR3aa: CASSQLDRNNQPQHF; CDR3nt: TGTGCCAGCAGCCAGCTGGACAGAAACAATCAGCCCCAGCATTTT
d_gene: TRBD1; len: 13; v_gene: TRBV5-1; j_gene: TRBJ2-5; abundance: NA; CDR3aa: CASSWTGGETQYF; CDR3nt: TGCGCCAGCAGCTGGACAGGAGGAGAGACCCAGTACTTC
d_gene: TRBD1; len: 13; v_gene: TRBV7-3; j_gene: TRBJ1-2; abundance: NA; CDR3aa: CASSPGQGYGYTF; CDR3nt: TGTGCCAGCAGCCCCGGACAGGGTTATGGCTACACCTTC
d_gene: NA; len: 15; v_gene: TRBV18; j_gene: TRBJ2-7; abundance: NA; CDR3aa: CASSPMLDSTYEQYF; CDR3nt: TGTGCCAGCTCACCCATGTTAGATTCTACCTACGAGCAGTACTTC
d_gene: TRBD2; len: 16; v_gene: TRBV2; j_gene: TRBJ2-3; abundance: NA; CDR3aa: CASSGSSGQGTDTQYF; CDR3nt: TGTGCCAGCAGTGGGTCTAGCGGACAAGGCACAGATACGCAGTATTTT
d_gene: TRBD1; len: 19; v_gene: TRBV28; j_gene: TRBJ1-4; abundance: NA; CDR3aa: CASRDRDSGYFATNEKLFF; CDR3nt: TGTGCCAGCAGGGATCGGGACAGTGGTTACTTTGCAACTAATGAAAAACTGTTTTTT
d_gene: NA; len: 13; v_gene: TRBV19; j_gene: TRBJ1-1; abundance: NA; CDR3aa: CASSIVHGGEAFF; CDR3nt: TGTGCCAGTAGTATAGTGCACGGAGGGGAAGCTTTCTTT
d_gene: TRBD1; len: 15; v_gene: TRBV5-1; j_gene: TRBJ1-3; abundance: NA; CDR3aa: CASSMTTGDGNTIYF; CDR3nt: TGCGCCAGCAGCATGACCACAGGGGATGGAAACACCATATATTTT
d_gene: TRBD1; len: 18; v_gene: TRBV5-3; j_gene: TRBJ1-4; abundance: NA; CDR3aa: CARSFRDREPERARKLFF; CDR3nt: TGTGCCAGAAGCTTCCGGGACAGGGAGCCAGAGAGAGCGCGAAAACTGTTTTTT
d_gene: TRBD2; len: 14; v_gene: TRBV9; j_gene: TRBJ2-1; abundance: NA; CDR3aa: CASSVSGSIDEQFF; CDR3nt: TGTGCCAGCAGCGTCAGCGGGAGTATCGATGAGCAGTTCTTC
d_gene: TRBD2; len: 16; v_gene: TRBV24-1; j_gene: TRBJ2-1; abundance: few; CDR3aa: CATSEYHSGSFHEQFF; CDR3nt: TGTGCCACCAGTGAGTATCATAGCGGGAGCTTCCATGAGCAGTTCTTC
d_gene: TRBD1; len: 14; v_gene: TRBV7-9; j_gene: TRBJ2-1; abundance: NA; CDR3aa: CASSFWTGRDEQFF; CDR3nt: TGTGCCAGCAGTTTCTGGACAGGGAGAGATGAGCAGTTCTTC
d_gene: TRBD1; len: 15; v_gene: TRBV28; j_gene: TRBJ1-2; abundance: NA; CDR3aa: CASSFVTGGLRGYTF; CDR3nt: TGTGCCAGCAGTTTTGTGACAGGGGGCCTCCGTGGCTACACCTTC
d_gene: TRBD2; len: 17; v_gene: TRBV6-6; j_gene: TRBJ2-1; abundance: NA; CDR3aa: CASSPPGGLAGGNEQFF; CDR3nt: TGTGCCAGCAGTCCCCCCGGGGGACTAGCGGGAGGTAATGAGCAGTTCTTC
d_gene: TRBD2; len: 14; v_gene: TRBV9; j_gene: TRBJ2-1; abundance: once; CDR3aa: CASRGTSGNHEQFF; CDR3nt: TGTGCCAGCAGAGGGACTAGCGGGAATCATGAGCAGTTCTTC
d_gene: NA; len: 14; v_gene: TRBV5-5; j_gene: TRBJ1-6; abundance: NA; CDR3aa: CASSYDRPPSPLHF; CDR3nt: TGTGCCAGCAGCTACGACAGGCCCCCGAGCCCCCTCCACTTT
d_gene: NA; len: 10; v_gene: TRBV27; j_gene: TRBJ1-2; abundance: NA; CDR3aa: CASIRYGYTF; CDR3nt: TGTGCCAGCATTCGGTATGGCTACACCTTC
d_gene: TRBD1; len: 15; v_gene: TRBV5-4; j_gene: TRBJ2-1; abundance: NA; CDR3aa: CASSSGTGSYNEQFF; CDR3nt: TGTGCCAGCAGCTCCGGGACAGGCTCCTACAATGAGCAGTTCTTC
d_gene: TRBD1; len: 15; v_gene: TRBV24-1; j_gene: TRBJ2-1; abundance: NA; CDR3aa: CATSSGGRSYNEQFF; CDR3nt: TGTGCCACCAGTTCAGGGGGAAGGTCCTACAATGAGCAGTTCTTC
d_gene: TRBD1; len: 15; v_gene: TRBV5-1; j_gene: TRBJ2-7; abundance: NA; CDR3aa: CASSRGTGMVNEQYF; CDR3nt: TGCGCCAGCAGCAGGGGGACAGGGATGGTGAACGAGCAGTACTTC
d_gene: TRBD2; len: 19; v_gene: TRBV9; j_gene: TRBJ2-1; abundance: NA; CDR3aa: CASSAPGQLAGGSYNEQFF; CDR3nt: TGTGCCAGCAGCGCACCGGGACAGCTAGCGGGGGGCTCCTACAATGAGCAGTTCTTC